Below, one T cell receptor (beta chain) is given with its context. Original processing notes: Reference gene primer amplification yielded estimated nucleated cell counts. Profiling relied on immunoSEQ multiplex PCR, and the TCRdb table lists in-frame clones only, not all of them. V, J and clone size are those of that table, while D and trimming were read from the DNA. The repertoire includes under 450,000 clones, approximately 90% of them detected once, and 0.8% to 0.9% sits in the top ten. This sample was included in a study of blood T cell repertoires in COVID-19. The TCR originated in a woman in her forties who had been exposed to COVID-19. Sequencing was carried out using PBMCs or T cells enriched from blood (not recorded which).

CDR3 sequence (DNA): TGCGCCAGCAGTAAGGCCGGGACAGTTACTAATTCACCCCTCCACTTT. Encoded protein: CASSKAGTVTNSPLHF. The chain carries TRBV5-1 and TRBJ1-6; 7 nucleotides agree with TRBD1. Germline V lookup: CDR1 SGHRS, CDR2 YFSETQ. This CDR3 is built from 16 residues. The V gene end was trimmed by 5 bases and the J gene end by 6 bases; junction bases not matched to a gene: 11.